This is a list of T cell receptor beta chains from one sample in a study of T cell responses to AZD1222 COVID-19 vaccine. Repertoires were generated with immunoSEQ multiplex PCR, while TCRdb's copy carries only in-frame clones and drops some. Counted here are approximately 140,000 clones, 80% to 85% occurring once; the ten biggest clones make up about 4%. The source material was peripheral blood, sampled on day 0 of MenACWY control vaccination. Receptors were obtained from an adult in good health. The CDR3 runs from the conserved cysteine through the conserved F or W. Each record gives: J gene, V gene, clone size, D gene, CDR3 DNA, CDR3 protein. A D gene is named only where the DNA matches it firmly. Not every row has a clone size; where given, it reads once, few, many or a size class.

j_call: TRBJ1-3
v_call: TRBV3-1/TRBV3-2
clone_size: -
d_call: -
cdr3_nt: TGTGCCAGCAGCCAAGGGAGCATCTCTGGAAACACCATATATTTT
cdr3_aa: CASSQGSISGNTIYF

j_call: TRBJ1-6
v_call: TRBV5-8
clone_size: -
d_call: -
cdr3_nt: TGTGCCAGCAGCTCGCAGGAGGGGCATAATTCACCCCTCCACTTT
cdr3_aa: CASSSQEGHNSPLHF

j_call: TRBJ2-2
v_call: TRBV10-3
clone_size: -
d_call: -
cdr3_nt: TGTGCCATCAGTGATCAACTTGTGAACGGGGAGCTGTTTTTT
cdr3_aa: CAISDQLVNGELFF

j_call: TRBJ1-5
v_call: TRBV29-1
clone_size: -
d_call: -
cdr3_nt: TGCAGCGTTGAAGAGTACAGAACGGAGGGCAATCAGCCCCAGCATTTT
cdr3_aa: CSVEEYRTEGNQPQHF

j_call: TRBJ2-7
v_call: TRBV19
clone_size: -
d_call: TRBD2
cdr3_nt: TGTGCCAGTAGGGCCCGTGGCGGGGGCGAGCAGTACTTC
cdr3_aa: CASRARGGGEQYF

j_call: TRBJ1-1
v_call: TRBV11-2
clone_size: -
d_call: -
cdr3_nt: TGTGCCAGCAGCTCGGACCATAACACTGAAGCTTTCTTT
cdr3_aa: CASSSDHNTEAFF

j_call: TRBJ1-3
v_call: TRBV6-1
clone_size: -
d_call: -
cdr3_nt: TGTGCCAGCAGTGAAGCGCTGGGCAGAGGAAACACCATATATTTT
cdr3_aa: CASSEALGRGNTIYF

j_call: TRBJ1-6
v_call: TRBV5-5
clone_size: -
d_call: -
cdr3_nt: TGTGCCAGCAGCCAACCAGCGAATTCACCCCTCCACTTT
cdr3_aa: CASSQPANSPLHF

j_call: TRBJ2-3
v_call: TRBV5-4
clone_size: few
d_call: -
cdr3_nt: TGTGCCAGCAGCTTGGTACCCTTGGAGGGGCTCGGCACAGATACGCAGTATTTT
cdr3_aa: CASSLVPLEGLGTDTQYF

j_call: TRBJ2-6
v_call: TRBV23-1
clone_size: -
d_call: TRBD1
cdr3_nt: TGCGCCAGCAGTCAACGGCGACAGGGGGCTGGGGCCAACGTCCTGACTTTC
cdr3_aa: CASSQRRQGAGANVLTF

j_call: TRBJ1-4
v_call: TRBV6-5
clone_size: -
d_call: -
cdr3_nt: TGTGCCAGCAGTTCGGGCCGAGGGACTAATGAAAAACTGTTTTTT
cdr3_aa: CASSSGRGTNEKLFF

j_call: TRBJ2-4
v_call: TRBV28
clone_size: -
d_call: TRBD2
cdr3_nt: TGTGCCAGCGGAACCGGGGGGGCAGCCAAAAACATTCAGTACTTC
cdr3_aa: CASGTGGAAKNIQYF

j_call: TRBJ2-1
v_call: TRBV5-5
clone_size: -
d_call: -
cdr3_nt: TGTGCCAGCAGCCCAGCCGGGGTCTACAATGAGCAGTTCTTC
cdr3_aa: CASSPAGVYNEQFF

j_call: TRBJ2-2
v_call: TRBV5-1
clone_size: few
d_call: -
cdr3_nt: TGCGCCAGCAGCTTCCAGGGCGCGAACACCGGGGAGCTGTTTTTT
cdr3_aa: CASSFQGANTGELFF

j_call: TRBJ1-2
v_call: TRBV7-3
clone_size: -
d_call: -
cdr3_nt: TGTGCCAGCAGCTTAAAGGCAGGGCGCGAGGGCTACACCTTC
cdr3_aa: CASSLKAGREGYTF

j_call: TRBJ2-1
v_call: TRBV11-2
clone_size: -
d_call: -
cdr3_nt: TGTGCCAGCAGCTTAATGGCGGGCGACGAGCAGTTCTTC
cdr3_aa: CASSLMAGDEQFF

j_call: TRBJ1-5
v_call: TRBV12-3/TRBV12-4
clone_size: -
d_call: -
cdr3_nt: TGTGCCAGCAGTCCAGCAGACAATCAGCCCCAGCATTTT
cdr3_aa: CASSPADNQPQHF

j_call: TRBJ1-2
v_call: TRBV3-1/TRBV3-2
clone_size: few
d_call: -
cdr3_nt: TGTGCCAGCAGCCAAGCGCAGTGGAGAAACTATGGCTACACCTTC
cdr3_aa: CASSQAQWRNYGYTF

j_call: TRBJ2-2
v_call: TRBV5-5
clone_size: -
d_call: -
cdr3_nt: TGTGCCAGCAGCTTGGGCGGGAACACCGGGGAGCTGTTTTTT
cdr3_aa: CASSLGGNTGELFF